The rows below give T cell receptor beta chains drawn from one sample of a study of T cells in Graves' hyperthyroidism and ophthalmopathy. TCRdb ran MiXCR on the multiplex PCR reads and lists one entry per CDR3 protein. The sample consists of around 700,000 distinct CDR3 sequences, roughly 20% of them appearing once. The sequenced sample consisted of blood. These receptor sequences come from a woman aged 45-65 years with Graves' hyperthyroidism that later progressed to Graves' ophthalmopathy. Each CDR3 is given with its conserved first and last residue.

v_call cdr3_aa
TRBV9 CASSYWTGGETQYF
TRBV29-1 CSASRQGAVNEQFF
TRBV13 CASSQGTATVRVDSPLHF
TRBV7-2 CASSLQTSGASDTQYF
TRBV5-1 CASSPSRGLAEETQYF
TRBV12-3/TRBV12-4 CASSFQVSYEQYF
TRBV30 CAWSADPGPEKLFF
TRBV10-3 CAISEGQAPNEKLFF
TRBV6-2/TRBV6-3 CASIGPGLATQYF
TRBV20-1 CSARGTASYEQYF
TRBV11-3 CASSLDPTGGAYNEQFF
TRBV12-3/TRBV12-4 CASIEAEGYTF
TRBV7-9 CASSLERGGTEAFF
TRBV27 CASSLSIRVAYNEQFF
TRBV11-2 CASSLGGQGLGYTF
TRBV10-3 CAIATGDTQYF
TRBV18 CASSPVLQGTGYTF
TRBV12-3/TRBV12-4 CASSDNRGPAGNTIYF
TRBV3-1 CASSQQEVSTEAFF
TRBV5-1 CASSWTTGQINTEAFF
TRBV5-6 CASSLRSGWGTDTQYF
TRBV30 CAWSVTGPGYTF
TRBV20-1 CSARVPRGNYGYTF
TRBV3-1 CASSPKGGHRGGYTF
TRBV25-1 CASSEFEGRSLNEQFF
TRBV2 CASKTGTGHVRSPLHF
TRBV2 CASSNTGFSGNTIYF
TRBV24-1 CATSDSAGTVSYNEQFF
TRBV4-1 CASSPSGGLDETQYF
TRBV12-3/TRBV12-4 CASIGRRNTGELFF
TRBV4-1 CASSQGIAGVHQETQYF
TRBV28 CASRLGGNHEQYFGPGNWNNEQFF
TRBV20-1 CSARFGQQYGYTF
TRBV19 CASREGTAEAFF
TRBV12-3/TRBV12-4 CASSSGGGWGNTIYF
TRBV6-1 CASSYLAMGEQFF
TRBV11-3 CASSEDPQKDEQFF
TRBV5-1 CASSVQRGDYNEQFF
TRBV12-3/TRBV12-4 CASSKNKRGGGYNEQFF
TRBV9 CASSVVEGESSGNTIYF
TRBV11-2 CASSPNRQGTNTQYF
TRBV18 CASSPDTDEQYF
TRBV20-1 CSATTGGFNQPQHF
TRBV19 CASSMRLAGETQYF
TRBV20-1 CSARLGAGADTQYF
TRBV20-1 CSASFRAAGNYEQYF
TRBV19 CASGGGYSGNTIYF
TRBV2 CASRAEDTGELFF
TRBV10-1 CASSENRVVNTEAFF
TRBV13 CASSRTLGTSGNTIYF